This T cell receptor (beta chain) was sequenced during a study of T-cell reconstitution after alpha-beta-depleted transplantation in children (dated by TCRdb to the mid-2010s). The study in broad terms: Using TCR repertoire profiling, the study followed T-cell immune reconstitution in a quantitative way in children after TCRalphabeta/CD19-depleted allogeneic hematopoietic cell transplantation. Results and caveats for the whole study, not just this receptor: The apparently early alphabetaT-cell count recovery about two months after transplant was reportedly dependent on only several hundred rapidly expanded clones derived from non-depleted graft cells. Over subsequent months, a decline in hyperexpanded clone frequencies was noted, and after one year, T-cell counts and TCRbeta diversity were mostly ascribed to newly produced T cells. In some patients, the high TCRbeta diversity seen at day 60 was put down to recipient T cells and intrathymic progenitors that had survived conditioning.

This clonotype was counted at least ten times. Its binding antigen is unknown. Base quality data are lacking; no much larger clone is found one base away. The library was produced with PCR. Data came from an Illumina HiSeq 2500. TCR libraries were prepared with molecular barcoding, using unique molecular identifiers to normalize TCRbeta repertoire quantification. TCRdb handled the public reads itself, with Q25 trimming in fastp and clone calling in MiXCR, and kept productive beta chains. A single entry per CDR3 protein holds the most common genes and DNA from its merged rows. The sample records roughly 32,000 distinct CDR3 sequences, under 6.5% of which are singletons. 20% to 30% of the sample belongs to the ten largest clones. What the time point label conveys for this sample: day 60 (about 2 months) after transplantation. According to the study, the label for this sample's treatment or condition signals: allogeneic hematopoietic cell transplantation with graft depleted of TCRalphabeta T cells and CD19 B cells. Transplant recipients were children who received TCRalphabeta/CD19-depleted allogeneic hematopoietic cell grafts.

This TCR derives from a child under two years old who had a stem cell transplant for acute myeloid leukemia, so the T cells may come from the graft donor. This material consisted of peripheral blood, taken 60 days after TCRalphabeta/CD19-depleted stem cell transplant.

The DNA is TGCAGCGTTAAGGGACAGGGGGGGACTAGCGGGACGTACAATGAGCAGTTCTTC. It is translated as CSVKGQGGTSGTYNEQFF. Rearrangement joined TRBV29-1 to TRBJ2-1; 13 of the junction bases match TRBD2. Germline trimming amounts to 5 bases on V and 4 bases on J, with 14 as the count of junction bases outside the gene matches. The CDR3 holds 18 amino acids from the cysteine to the phenylalanine. Left in the record is the CDR3 DNA by itself, 54 bases read in frame from the first base. The germline V gene provides CDR1 SQVTM and CDR2 ANQGSEA.